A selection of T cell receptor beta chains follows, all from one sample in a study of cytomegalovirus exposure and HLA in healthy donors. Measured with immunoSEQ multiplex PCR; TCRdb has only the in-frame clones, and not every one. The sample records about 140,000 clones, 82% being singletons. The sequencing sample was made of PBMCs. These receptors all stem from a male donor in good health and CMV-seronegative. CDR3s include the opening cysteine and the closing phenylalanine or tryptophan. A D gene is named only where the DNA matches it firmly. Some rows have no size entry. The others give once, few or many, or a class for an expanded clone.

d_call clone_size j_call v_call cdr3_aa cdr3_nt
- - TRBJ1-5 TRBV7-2 CASSPWAASNQPQHF TGTGCCAGCAGCCCTTGGGCAGCCTCCAATCAGCCCCAGCATTTT
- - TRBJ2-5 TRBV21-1 CASSKRDRPAETQYF TGTGCCAGCAGCAAAAGAGACAGACCAGCAGAGACCCAGTACTTC
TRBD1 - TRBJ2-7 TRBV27 CASSPRQGYSSYEQYF TGTGCCAGCAGCCCCCGACAGGGGTATAGCTCCTACGAGCAGTACTTC
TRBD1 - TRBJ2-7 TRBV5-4 CASSLDRGYEQYF TGTGCCAGCAGCTTGGACAGGGGATACGAGCAGTACTTC
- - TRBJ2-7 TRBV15 CATSRGSAFSYEQYF TGTGCCACCAGCAGGGGTAGCGCGTTCTCCTACGAGCAGTACTTC
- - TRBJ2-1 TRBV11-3 CASSLNNEQFF TGTGCCAGCTCCCTAAACAATGAGCAGTTCTTC
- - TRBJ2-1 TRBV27 CASTQGAGGEQFF TGTGCCAGCACCCAAGGCGCGGGCGGGGAGCAGTTCTTC
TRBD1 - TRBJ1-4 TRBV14 CASSQDRDREGEKLFF TGTGCCAGCAGCCAAGACCGGGACAGGGAAGGCGAAAAACTGTTTTTT
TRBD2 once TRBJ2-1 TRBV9 CASGRLSSGSHDEQFF TGTGCCAGCGGCCGGTTGTCTAGCGGGAGCCACGATGAGCAGTTCTTC
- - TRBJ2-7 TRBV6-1 CASSDNYEQYF TGTGCCAGCAGTGATAACTACGAGCAGTACTTC
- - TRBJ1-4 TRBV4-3 CASSQYRQVANEKLFF TGCGCCAGCAGCCAATATAGACAGGTCGCTAATGAAAAACTGTTTTTT
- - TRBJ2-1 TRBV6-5 CASSYPWPSETNEQFF TGTGCCAGCAGTTACCCCTGGCCCTCGGAGACCAATGAGCAGTTCTTC
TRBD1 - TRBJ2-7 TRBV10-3 CATVGTGYEQYF TGTGCCACCGTGGGGACAGGCTACGAGCAGTACTTC
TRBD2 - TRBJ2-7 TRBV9 CASSRLAGPYEQYF TGTGCCAGCAGCCGACTAGCGGGACCCTACGAGCAGTACTTC
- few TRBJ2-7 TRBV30 CAWSVEVSYEQYF TGTGCCTGGAGTGTAGAGGTCTCCTACGAGCAGTACTTC
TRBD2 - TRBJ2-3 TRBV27 CASSSTFGLAGGNTQYF TGTGCCAGCAGTTCCACCTTCGGACTAGCGGGAGGTAATACGCAGTATTTT
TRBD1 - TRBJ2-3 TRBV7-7 CASSAGTGHTDTQYF TGTGCCAGCAGCGCCGGGACAGGCCACACAGATACGCAGTATTTT
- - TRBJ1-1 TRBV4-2 CASSRTANTEAFF TGTGCCAGCAGCCGGACAGCCAACACTGAAGCTTTCTTT
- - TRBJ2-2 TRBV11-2 CASSSAGGVNTGELFF TGTGCCAGCAGCTCCGCTGGCGGGGTCAACACCGGGGAGCTGTTTTTT
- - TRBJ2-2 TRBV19 CASSHVGDTGELFF TGTGCCAGTTCCCACGTGGGAGACACCGGGGAGCTGTTTTTT
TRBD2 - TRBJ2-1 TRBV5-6 CASSRGLAGVGEQFF TGTGCCAGCAGTAGAGGACTAGCGGGAGTTGGGGAGCAGTTCTTC
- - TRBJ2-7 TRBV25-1 CASSEVPGSSEQYF TGTGCCAGCAGTGAAGTGCCGGGGTCGTCGGAGCAGTACTTC
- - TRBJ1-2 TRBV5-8 CASIQVGAHGYTF TGTGCCAGCATCCAGGTGGGGGCACATGGCTACACCTTC
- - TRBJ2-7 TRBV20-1 CTVTGLYEQYF TGCACCGTCACAGGGCTCTACGAGCAGTACTTC
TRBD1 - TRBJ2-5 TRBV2 CASLGTGEETQYF TGTGCCAGCTTAGGGACAGGCGAGGAGACCCAGTACTTC
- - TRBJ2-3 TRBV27 CASSSSTTDTQYF TGTGCCAGCAGTTCGAGTACCACAGATACGCAGTATTTT
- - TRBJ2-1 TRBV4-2 CASSQGLRGNEQFF TGTGCCAGCAGCCAAGGCCTCAGGGGAAATGAGCAGTTCTTC
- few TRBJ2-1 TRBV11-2 CASSLMEVVF TGTGCCAGCAGCTTGATGGAGGTGGTCTTC
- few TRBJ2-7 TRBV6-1 CASSPSYEQYF TGTGCCAGCAGTCCCAGCTACGAGCAGTACTTC
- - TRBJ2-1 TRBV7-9 CASSLGSEILYNEQFF TGTGCCAGCAGCTTAGGGAGCGAAATACTCTACAATGAGCAGTTCTTC
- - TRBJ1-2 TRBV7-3 CASSLRADTNYGYTF TGTGCCAGCAGCTTAAGGGCAGACACTAACTATGGCTACACCTTC
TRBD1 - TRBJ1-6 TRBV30 CAWTRQGMSPLHF TGTGCCTGGACCCGACAGGGAATGTCACCCCTCCACTTT
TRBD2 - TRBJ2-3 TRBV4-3 CASSPSGRRDTQYF TGCGCCAGCAGCCCTAGCGGGAGGAGGGATACGCAGTATTTT
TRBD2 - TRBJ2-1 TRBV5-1 CASSLAGGGPLEQFF TGCGCCAGCAGCTTGGCGGGGGGAGGGCCCCTTGAGCAGTTCTTC
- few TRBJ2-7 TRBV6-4 CASTPYEQYF TGTGCCAGCACCCCATACGAGCAGTACTTC
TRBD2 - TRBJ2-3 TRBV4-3 CASSRTSGRAYLTDTQYF TGCGCCAGCAGCCGGACTAGCGGGAGGGCCTATTTGACAGATACGCAGTATTTT
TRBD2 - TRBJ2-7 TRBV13 CASSLGRDYLYEQYF TGTGCCAGCAGCTTAGGCCGGGACTACCTCTACGAGCAGTACTTC
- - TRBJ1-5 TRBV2 CASRRDSNQPQHF TGTGCCAGCAGGCGGGACAGCAATCAGCCCCAGCATTTT
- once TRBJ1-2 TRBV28 CASVLDGQGYGYTF TGTGCCAGCGTCTTAGATGGGCAGGGCTATGGCTACACCTTC
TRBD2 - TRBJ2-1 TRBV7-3 CASSLTSGQSSYNEQFF TGTGCCAGCAGCCTGACTAGCGGGCAGAGCTCCTACAATGAGCAGTTCTTC
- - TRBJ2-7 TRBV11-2 CASSLDSYEQYF TGTGCCAGCAGTTTGGACAGCTACGAGCAGTACTTC
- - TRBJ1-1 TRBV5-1 CASSLVDSMNTEAFF TGCGCCAGCAGCTTGGTCGACAGCATGAACACTGAAGCTTTCTTT
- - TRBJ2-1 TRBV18 CASSPAMGGFRGFHEQFF TGTGCCAGCTCACCGGCCATGGGTGGGTTTCGGGGTTTTCATGAGCAGTTCTTC
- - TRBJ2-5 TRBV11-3 CASSLDTTDQETQYF TGTGCCAGCAGCTTAGATACCACGGACCAAGAGACCCAGTACTTC
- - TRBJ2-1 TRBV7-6 CASSTLLGGGLAGNEQFF TGTGCCAGCAGTACACTCCTAGGGGGAGGGTTAGCGGGCAATGAGCAGTTCTTC
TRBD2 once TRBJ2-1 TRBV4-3 CASSQALAEWNEQFF TGCGCCAGCAGCCAAGCTCTAGCGGAGTGGAATGAGCAGTTCTTC
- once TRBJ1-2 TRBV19 CASRIREGRYGYTF TGTGCCAGTAGGATCCGGGAGGGTCGGTATGGCTACACCTTC
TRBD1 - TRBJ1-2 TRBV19 CASIYSTGKVYGYTF TGTGCCAGTATTTACTCGACAGGGAAGGTCTATGGCTACACCTTC
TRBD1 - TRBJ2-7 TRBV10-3 CAISRDRVNGEQYF TGTGCCATCAGCCGGGACAGGGTGAATGGAGAGCAGTACTTC
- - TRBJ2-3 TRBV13 CASSLFFAETSTDTQYF TGTGCCAGCAGCTTATTTTTTGCGGAGACTAGCACAGATACGCAGTATTTT
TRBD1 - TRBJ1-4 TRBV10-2 CASSESGQGRGKLFF TGCGCCAGCAGTGAGTCGGGACAGGGACGAGGAAAACTGTTTTTT
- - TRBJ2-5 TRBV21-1 CASSTSGQGPPETQYF TGTGCCAGCAGCACATCGGGACAGGGACCACCAGAGACCCAGTACTTC
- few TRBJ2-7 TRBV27 CASSFTVSYEQYF TGTGCCAGCAGCTTCACAGTCTCCTACGAGCAGTACTTC